The rows below give T cell receptor beta chains drawn from one sample of a study of cytotoxic CD8 clonotypes in ibrutinib-treated CLL. Some clones are missing from TCRdb's copy, which holds only in-frame ones; the method was immunoSEQ multiplex PCR. The table has fewer than 400,000 clones, under 70% seen once. The source material was PBMCs, sampled after 36 months of ibrutinib treatment. These receptor sequences come from a human donor with chronic lymphocytic leukemia. CDR3s include the opening cysteine and the closing phenylalanine or tryptophan. Fields, in order: V gene, J gene, clone size, D gene, CDR3 protein, CDR3 DNA. A D gene is named only where the DNA matches it firmly. The size entry is marked missing in some rows and otherwise reads once, few, many or a size class.

>TRBV1|TRBJ2-3|NA|NA
CTSSQCRSAGGNPTDTQYF
TGCACCAGCAGCCAATGTAGGTCTGCGGGGGGAAACCCTACAGATACGCAGTATTTT
>TRBV19|TRBJ2-7|once|NA
CASSIRGVPYEQYF
TGTGCCAGTAGTATACGTGGGGTTCCCTACGAGCAGTACTTC
>TRBV6-1|TRBJ2-7|NA|NA
CASRLTVDYEQYF
TGTGCCAGCAGACTGACAGTGGACTACGAGCAGTACTTC
>TRBV7-9|TRBJ2-1|NA|NA
CASLGVGAGIHNEQFF
TGTGCCAGCCTAGGAGTCGGAGCGGGCATACACAATGAGCAGTTCTTC
>TRBV25-1|TRBJ2-7|NA|TRBD1
CASSDGQGLGYEQYF
TGTGCCAGCAGTGACGGACAGGGGCTGGGTTACGAGCAGTACTTC
>TRBV7-9|TRBJ1-5|NA|NA
CASSLGGTWAPQHF
TGTGCCAGCAGCTTAGGGGGGACGTGGGCGCCCCAGCATTTT
>TRBV6-4|TRBJ1-1|NA|NA
CASRGRDPTEAFF
TGTGCCAGCCGTGGCCGAGATCCCACTGAAGCTTTCTTT
>TRBV5-1|TRBJ1-2|NA|TRBD1
CASSLGTGGYYGYTF
TGCGCCAGCAGCTTGGGAACAGGGGGTTACTATGGCTACACCTTC
>TRBV11-2|TRBJ2-1|NA|TRBD1
CASSFTRTGWHEQFF
TGTGCCAGCAGCTTCACAAGGACAGGGTGGCATGAGCAGTTCTTC
>TRBV5-1|TRBJ2-5|NA|TRBD1
CASSVGTGETQYF
TGCGCCAGCAGCGTCGGGACAGGGGAGACCCAGTACTTC
>TRBV18|TRBJ2-1|NA|NA
CASSPESNEQFF
TGTGCCAGCTCACCAGAGTCAAATGAGCAGTTCTTC
>TRBV5-6|TRBJ1-1|NA|NA
CASRFPGDTEAFF
TGTGCCAGCAGATTCCCTGGGGACACTGAAGCTTTCTTT
>TRBV5-4|TRBJ2-3|NA|TRBD1
CASSPAGGRIADTQYF
TGTGCCAGCAGCCCCGCAGGGGGCCGGATAGCAGATACGCAGTATTTT
>TRBV15|TRBJ1-2|once|NA
CATSRGGVQGTHGYTF
TGTGCCACCAGCAGGGGGGGGGTCCAGGGGACACATGGCTACACCTTC
>TRBV5-1|TRBJ2-2|NA|NA
CASSEGTNTGELFF
TGCGCCAGCAGCGAGGGTACAAACACCGGGGAGCTGTTTTTT
>TRBV6-1|TRBJ2-1|NA|TRBD1
CASSQTGVGEQFF
TGTGCCAGCAGCCAGACAGGGGTGGGTGAGCAGTTCTTC
>TRBV11-3|TRBJ1-1|NA|NA
CASSLNVNTEAFF
TGTGCCAGCAGCTTAAATGTGAACACTGAAGCTTTCTTT
>TRBV28|TRBJ2-7|NA|NA
CASSLYPTPTYEQYF
TGTGCCAGCAGTTTATACCCGACGCCCACCTACGAGCAGTACTTC
>TRBV15|TRBJ1-2|NA|NA
CATSRATGPYGYTF
TGTGCCACCAGCAGAGCCACAGGGCCCTATGGCTACACCTTC
>TRBV14|TRBJ2-7|few|TRBD2
CASSPRGGQYEQYF
TGTGCCAGCAGTCCCCGGGGGGGGCAATACGAGCAGTACTTC
>TRBV28|TRBJ2-2|few|NA
CASSFDGTGELFF
TGTGCCAGCAGTTTCGATGGGACCGGGGAGCTGTTTTTT
>TRBV29-1|TRBJ1-1|NA|NA
CSGGRGDTEAFF
TGCAGCGGGGGGAGAGGGGACACTGAAGCTTTCTTT
>TRBV5-5|TRBJ2-7|NA|TRBD1
CASSKPTGIYEQYF
TGTGCCAGCAGCAAGCCGACAGGGATCTACGAGCAGTACTTC
>TRBV5-1|TRBJ1-2|once|NA
CASSLDAQGNYGYTF
TGCGCCAGCAGCTTGGACGCCCAGGGCAACTATGGCTACACCTTC
>TRBV2|TRBJ2-7|NA|NA
CASRKLVYEQYF
TGTGCCAGCAGGAAACTAGTCTACGAGCAGTACTTC
>TRBV6-5|TRBJ2-7|NA|NA
CASSYSPQGSYEQYF
TGTGCCAGCAGTTACTCCCCTCAGGGATCCTACGAGCAGTACTTC
>TRBV18|TRBJ2-7|NA|NA
CASSPRPQGASYEQYF
TGTGCCAGCTCACCTCGGCCCCAAGGCGCATCCTACGAGCAGTACTTC
>TRBV18|TRBJ1-5|NA|NA
CASSTGEVGNQPQHF
TGTGCCAGCTCAACGGGGGAGGTCGGCAATCAGCCCCAGCATTTT
>TRBV2|TRBJ2-7|few|NA
CASRARPALYEQYF
TGTGCCAGCAGAGCCCGACCCGCCCTCTACGAGCAGTACTTC
>TRBV6-5|TRBJ2-7|NA|NA
CASSHTAGGVYEQYF
TGTGCCAGCAGTCACACCGCCGGGGGCGTTTACGAGCAGTACTTC
>TRBV7-6|TRBJ2-1|NA|NA
CASSLATMETYNEQFF
TGTGCCAGCAGCTTAGCGACGATGGAGACCTACAATGAGCAGTTCTTC
>TRBV7-2|TRBJ2-7|NA|NA
CASSFSAGHLSYEQYF
TGTGCCAGCAGCTTTAGTGCGGGACATCTTTCCTACGAGCAGTACTTC
>TRBV5-1|TRBJ2-3|NA|NA
CASSFRQPSDTQYF
TGCGCCAGCAGCTTTAGACAGCCCTCAGATACGCAGTATTTT
>TRBV7-8|TRBJ2-5|NA|NA
CASSLTLSRETQYF
TGTGCCAGCAGCTTAACGCTGAGTCGGGAGACCCAGTACTTC
>TRBV19|TRBJ2-1|NA|TRBD2
CASSARWTSGGAYEQFF
TGTGCCAGTAGTGCCAGATGGACTAGCGGGGGGGCCTATGAGCAGTTCTTC
>TRBV7-2|TRBJ2-3|NA|NA
CASNLGDTQYF
TGTGCCAGCAACTTGGGGGATACGCAGTATTTT
>TRBV4-2|TRBJ2-7|NA|NA
CASSQDRPTNEQYF
TGTGCCAGCAGCCAAGACCGTCCGACTAACGAGCAGTACTTC
>TRBV5-4|TRBJ2-5|NA|TRBD1
CASSYPPGGQGAFEAETQYF
TGTGCCAGCAGCTACCCCCCGGGGGGACAGGGGGCTTTCGAGGCAGAGACCCAGTACTTC
>TRBV27|TRBJ2-1|NA|NA
CASSTYIGGEQFF
TGTGCCAGCAGTACCTATATCGGAGGGGAGCAGTTCTTC
>TRBV29-1|TRBJ1-2|NA|NA
CSVDGAEDNYGYTF
TGCAGCGTGGATGGGGCGGAAGACAACTATGGCTACACCTTC
>TRBV5-5|TRBJ1-2|NA|NA
CASSLASRRGNYGYTF
TGTGCCAGCAGCTTGGCCTCGAGGAGGGGAAACTATGGCTACACCTTC
>TRBV10-3|TRBJ2-2|NA|NA
CASQMRGYQNTGELFF
TGTGCTTCTCAGATGAGGGGCTATCAGAACACCGGGGAGCTGTTTTTT
>TRBV7-9|TRBJ1-3|NA|NA
CASSPRVGFGNTIYF
TGTGCCAGCAGCCCCCGGGTGGGGTTCGGAAACACCATATATTTT
>TRBV9|TRBJ2-7|NA|TRBD1
CASSSGQGYEQYF
TGTGCCAGCAGCTCGGGACAGGGTTACGAGCAGTACTTC
>TRBV5-1|TRBJ1-2|NA|NA
CASSILDSSVGYTF
TGCGCCAGCAGCATTCTGGACAGTAGTGTTGGCTACACCTTC
>TRBV11-2|TRBJ2-3|NA|NA
CASSSPQGWADTQYF
TGTGCCAGCAGCTCCCCACAGGGATGGGCAGATACGCAGTATTTT
>TRBV14|TRBJ1-2|NA|NA
CAGSQAGYGYTF
TGTGCCGGCAGCCAAGCTGGCTATGGCTACACCTTC
>TRBV18|TRBJ1-1|NA|NA
CASSATGSQNTEAFF
TGTGCCAGCTCAGCCACCGGGAGTCAGAACACTGAAGCTTTCTTT
>TRBV5-4|TRBJ2-7|once|TRBD1
CASSGGQTYEQYF
TGTGCCAGCAGCGGGGGACAGACCTACGAGCAGTACTTC
>TRBV28|TRBJ2-7|NA|NA
CASSLRTLATYEQYF
TGTGCCAGCAGCCTGCGGACATTGGCCACCTACGAGCAGTACTTC
>TRBV28|TRBJ2-1|NA|TRBD1
CASSLSRGRINEQFF
TGTGCCAGCAGTCTCAGCAGGGGGCGCATCAATGAGCAGTTCTTC
>TRBV6-5|TRBJ2-7|NA|TRBD2
CASSYSRGALTYEQYF
TGTGCCAGCAGTTACTCGCGGGGGGCCCTTACCTACGAGCAGTACTTC
>TRBV19|TRBJ1-2|few|NA
CASSRVYGYTF
TGTGCCAGTAGTAGGGTTTATGGCTACACCTTC
>TRBV7-9|TRBJ1-5|NA|NA
CASSPGVGAEPQHF
TGTGCCAGCAGCCCAGGGGTCGGGGCAGAGCCCCAGCATTTT
>TRBV28|TRBJ2-5|few|NA
CASSLPGQTSETQYF
TGTGCCAGCAGTCTCCCCGGACAGACTTCGGAGACCCAGTACTTC